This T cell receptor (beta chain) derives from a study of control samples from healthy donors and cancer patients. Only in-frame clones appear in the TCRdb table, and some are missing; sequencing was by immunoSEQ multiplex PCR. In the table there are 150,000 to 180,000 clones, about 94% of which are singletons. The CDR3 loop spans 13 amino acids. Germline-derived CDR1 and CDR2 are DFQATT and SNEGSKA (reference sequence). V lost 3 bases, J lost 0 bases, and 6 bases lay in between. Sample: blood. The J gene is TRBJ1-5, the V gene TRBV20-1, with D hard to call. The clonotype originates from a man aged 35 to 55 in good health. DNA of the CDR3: TGCAGTGCTAGTCCGAATAGCAATCAGCCCCAGCATTTT. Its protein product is CSASPNSNQPQHF.